The 32 T cell receptor beta chains presented below share a single source sample, sequenced in a study of post-analysis software for immune sequencing data. Study-wide points: TRBV5-6, TRBV5-1 and TRBV20-1 were among five TRBV segments more frequent in patients than controls.

Their antigens are not known. Unique molecular identifiers were carried by the TCR beta cDNA libraries. TCRdb itself ran the PCR reads through MiXCR, one entry per CDR3 protein. The sample has under 200,000 distinct CDR3 sequences, roughly 30% seen once. The sequenced sample was blood. All receptors come from a girl aged 2 to 17 with multiple sclerosis.

This clonotype was detected ten times or more. The chain links TRBV20-1 to TRBJ2-1, with D unclear. Per germline, CDR1 DFQATT and CDR2 SNEGSKA (reference sequence). The V and J ends lost 6 bases and 0 bases respectively, with 15 bases between them. The CDR3 runs to 15 residues. The DNA of the CDR3 is TGCAGTGCCCCCGCCCTACGCAGCTCCTACAATGAGCAGTTCTTC. Protein: CSAPALRSSYNEQFF.

The chain combines TRBV13 with TRBJ2-3, with D perhaps TRBD2 (5 bases). The germline V gene encodes CDR1 PRHDT and CDR2 FYEKMQ (reference sequence). The V gene lost 2 bases and the J gene lost 2 bases, with 11 bases spanning the gap. This CDR3 contains 15 residues. As DNA, the CDR3 is TGTGCCAGCAGCTTACGTGGGAGTTACACAGATACGCAGTATTTT. Amino acids: CASSLRGSYTDTQYF.

As regards this clonotype: A clone one base away is much larger, so this may be a read error. V usage is TRBV10-3 and J usage is TRBJ2-5; TRBD2 matches 8 bases. Germline CDR1 ENHRY, CDR2 SYGVKD. The CDR3 contains 16 residues. The CDR3 protein is CVISVGVAGIRETQYF. The CDR3 coding sequence is TGTGTCATCAGTGTGGGAGTAGCGGGAATTAGGGAGACCCAGTACTTC.

About this clonotype itself: A much larger clone lies one base from this, so it may be a read error. The rearrangement links TRBV25-1 to TRBJ2-3, with 13 bases that match TRBD2. The CDR3 has 20 residues. Germline CDR1 reads MGHDK; CDR2 reads SYGVNS. The ends lost 4 bases at V and 4 bases at J; junction bases unmatched: 17. CDR3 DNA: TGTGCCAGCAGTGCAAACCAAGGACTAGCGGGAGACTCGAGCTCAGATACGCAGTATTTT. Translating gives CASSANQGLAGDSSSDTQYF. Combining the CDR3 with reference TRBV25-1 and TRBJ2-3 gives the whole variable domain EADIYQTPRYLVIGTGKKITLECSQTMGHDKMYWYQQDPGMELHLIHYSYGVNSTEKGDLSSESTVSRIRTEHFPLTLESARPSHTSQYLCASSANQGLAGDSSSDTQYFGPGTRLTVL.

This rearrangement joins TRBV7-9 to TRBJ1-5; 9 positions match TRBD1. J lost 0 bases, V lost 6 bases, and 12 bases had no gene match. CDR1 is SEHNR and CDR2 is FQNEAQ in the germline V gene (reference sequence). CDR3 size: 18 residues. The chain's CDR3 is CASSSSGTGNNSNQPQHF. In DNA, the CDR3 is TGTGCCAGCAGTTCCTCCGGGACAGGGAACAATAGCAATCAGCCCCAGCATTTT.

This clonotype was recorded many times. The V gene is TRBV28, the J gene TRBJ2-1; D perhaps matches TRBD2 (6 bases). V was trimmed by 6 bases and J by 3 bases, leaving 15 bases between them. This CDR3 has 15 amino acids. Germline V lookup: CDR1 MDHEN, CDR2 SYDVKM. The CDR3 DNA follows: TGTGCCAGCAGCTTGCCCGGGACTGGCTACAATGAGCAGTTCTTC. This translates into CASSLPGTGYNEQFF. The variable domain in full, completed from reference TRBV28 and TRBJ2-1, reads DVKVTQSSRYLVKRTGEKVFLECVQDMDHENMFWYRQDPGLGLRLIYFSYDVKMKEKGDIPEGYSVSREKKERFSLILESASTNQTSMYLCASSLPGTGYNEQFFGPGTRLTVL.

This clonotype was observed many times. This sequence joins TRBV5-1 and TRBJ1-1; D uncertain. The V gene lost 4 bases and the J gene lost 5 bases, with 15 bases spanning the gap. The CDR3 loop spans 14 amino acids. Germline CDR1 SGHRS, CDR2 YFSETQ. CDR3 sequence: CASSLLGVGTEAFF. CDR3 nucleotides: TGCGCCAGCAGCCTTCTTGGGGTGGGTACTGAAGCTTTCTTT.

This clonotype has a count of ten or more. The chain uses TRBV5-1 and TRBJ2-7; D is perhaps TRBD1 (5 bases). V lost 0 bases and J lost 3, with 16 bases in between. Germline V CDR1 and CDR2: SGHRS, YFSETQ. The CDR3 totals 16 residues. The DNA for the CDR3 is TGCGCCAGCAGCTTGGGGGTAGGGGTGGGGAACTACGAGCAGTACTTC. Translating it yields CASSLGVGVGNYEQYF.

This chain links TRBV7-9 with TRBJ2-7; the D call may be TRBD1 or TRBD2 (5 bases each). The germline V gene has CDR1 SEHNR and CDR2 FQNEAQ (reference sequence). There are 14 residues in the CDR3. Between the trimmed V and J ends, which lost 5 bases and 5 bases, there was a span of 16 bases. CDR3 DNA: TGTGCCAGCAGCGGGGACGGGTATGGGCACGAGCAGTACTTC. It codes for CASSGDGYGHEQYF.

This clonotype has a count of ten or more. This rearrangement joins TRBV7-2 to TRBJ1-1, with D perhaps TRBD1 (5 bases). The V gene lost 5 bases and the J gene lost 5 bases, with 9 bases spanning the gap. This CDR3 is 12 amino acids long. The V gene's germline CDR1 is SGHTA and CDR2 FQGNSA. The CDR3 DNA sequence: TGTGCCAGCAGCCTCAGGGAGACTGAAGCTTTCTTT. Protein sequence: CASSLRETEAFF.

The sample holds a few counts of this clonotype. V and J are TRBV5-1 and TRBJ2-2, with TRBD2 matching 7 bases. This CDR3 contains 15 residues. Germline lookup yields CDR1 SGHRS and CDR2 YFSETQ. V shed 4 bases, J shed 3 bases, and the junction held 6 bases outside the gene matches. In nucleotides, the CDR3 is TGCGCCAGCAGCCCGGGACTACTCTACACCGGGGAGCTGTTTTTT. Translating it yields CASSPGLLYTGELFF.

The chain links TRBV20-1 to TRBJ2-5, with 9 bases matching TRBD1. The CDR3 has 13 amino acids. V was pared by 2 bases and J by 4 bases, with 2 bases of the junction left unmatched. Germline CDR1 is DFQATT and CDR2 is SNEGSKA (reference sequence). The CDR3 DNA follows: TGCAGTGCTAGACCACAGGGGGCAGAGACCCAGTACTTC. Translation gives CSARPQGAETQYF.

The rearrangement links TRBV20-1 to TRBJ2-2; tentative D call: TRBD1 (5 bases). The V and J ends lost 1 base and 2 bases respectively, with 20 bases between them. This CDR3 has 18 residues. From germline, CDR1 is DFQATT and CDR2 SNEGSKA (reference sequence). The chain's CDR3 is CSARALRGRQKNTGELFF. In DNA form, the CDR3 reads TGCAGTGCTAGAGCCCTCCGAGGCCGACAGAAAAACACCGGGGAGCTGTTTTTT.

To note about this clonotype: A single base separates this from a much larger clone, so it may be a read error. The chain employs TRBV15 and TRBJ2-5; the match to TRBD1 covers 8 bases. The J segment lost 11 bases and the V segment lost 5 bases, leaving 13 bases of the junction unmatched. Germline V gene data show CDR1 as LNHNV and CDR2 as YYDKDF (reference sequence). The CDR3 consists of 14 residues. The CDR3 loop is CATSQDRVSYGQYF. The CDR3 DNA reads as TGTGCCACCAGCCAGGACAGGGTATCCTACGGGCAGTACTTC.

Note on this clonotype: A single base separates this from a much larger clone, so it may be a read error. J is TRBJ2-5 and V is TRBV20-1, with 7 bases fitting TRBD1. Germline V lookup: CDR1 DFQATT, CDR2 SNEGSKA (reference sequence). The CDR3 loop spans 11 amino acids. Unmatched junction bases numbered 2, after V lost 7 bases and J lost 3 bases. In nucleotides, the CDR3 is TGCAGTGTTACAGGGGAAGAGACCCAGTACTTC. Its protein product is CSVTGEETQYF.

The chain couples TRBV2 to TRBJ2-1; D is ambiguous. This CDR3 is 13 amino acids long. V shed 3 bases and J shed 8 bases, with 11 bases lying between them. Germline V gene data show CDR1 as SNHLY and CDR2 as FYNNEI. The CDR3, as DNA: TGTGCCAGCAGTGATATTGGTGAGGATGAGCAGTTCTTC. Translation: CASSDIGEDEQFF.

This clonotype was observed a handful of times. Since a much larger clone is just one base distant, this may be a read error. The CDR3 DNA is TGTGCCAGCAGTTTGGACTGCTACGAGCAGTACTTC. Translation: CASSLDCYEQYF. The gene calls are TRBV6-1 and TRBJ2-7, with D perhaps TRBD2 (5 bases). The CDR3 covers 12 residues. Per germline, CDR1 MNHNS and CDR2 SASEGT. V was trimmed by 5 bases and J by 3 bases, leaving 8 bases between them.

V is TRBV5-1 and J is TRBJ1-1; 9 bases line up with TRBD1. The trim removed 3 bases at V and 6 bases at J, leaving 6 bases unmatched. This CDR3 spans 14 amino acids. The germline CDR1 and CDR2 sequences are SGHRS and YFSETQ. CDR3 amino acids: CASSWGQGSPEAFF. Written as DNA, the CDR3 is TGCGCCAGCAGCTGGGGACAGGGTTCCCCTGAAGCTTTCTTT.

This clonotype was picked up many times. The V gene is TRBV11-2, the J gene TRBJ2-7, with 7 bases that match TRBD1. J gave up 7 bases and V 4 bases, and 4 bases lay outside the gene matches. From germline, CDR1 is SGHAT and CDR2 FQNNGV. The CDR3 runs to 12 residues. This CDR3 is CASSSTGKEQYF. CDR3 coding DNA: TGTGCCAGCAGCTCGACAGGGAAAGAGCAGTACTTC.

V is TRBV28 and J is TRBJ2-1; TRBD2 matches at 8 bases. V trimming: 5 bases; J trimming: 2 bases; junction bases outside the gene matches: 11. This CDR3 has 17 amino acids. Germline V gene lookup returns CDR1 MDHEN and CDR2 SYDVKM. CDR3 loop: CASSVGRGGGAYNEQFF. CDR3 in DNA: TGTGCCAGCAGTGTGGGACGGGGGGGAGGAGCCTACAATGAGCAGTTCTTC.

This clonotype was counted between two and nine times. One base away lies a much larger clone, so this may be a sequencing read error. V and J are TRBV4-1 and TRBJ2-1; TRBD2 might be the D (6 bases). V was cut by 1 base and J by 2 bases, with 12 bases left in between. The CDR3 extends over 16 amino acids. The V gene's germline CDR1 is MGHRA and CDR2 YSYEKL. CDR3 amino acids: CASSQGGGVAYNEQFF. CDR3 bases: TGCGCCAGCAGCCAAGGGGGCGGGGTAGCCTACAATGAGCAGTTCTTC.

Ten or more counts support this clonotype. The chain has TRBV7-8 and TRBJ2-7; the D gene is possibly TRBD1 (6 bases). The CDR3 loop spans 16 amino acids. Deletions cut 4 bases from V and 0 bases from J, with 16 bases between. Per germline, CDR1 SGHVS and CDR2 FQNEAQ. CDR3 DNA sequence: TGTGCCAGCAGCTCGCCAGGGACACAGTACTCCTACGAGCAGTACTTC. Residues: CASSSPGTQYSYEQYF.

This clonotype was seen ten or more times. The chain has TRBV5-1 and TRBJ1-5, with D perhaps matching TRBD1 (5 bases). V was cut by 4 bases and J by 3 bases, with 14 bases left in between. The CDR3 sequence is 15 residues long. Germline CDR1 and CDR2: SGHRS and YFSETQ. Here the CDR3 reads CASSGTGGPNQPQHF. The CDR3 coding sequence is TGCGCCAGCAGCGGGACGGGGGGTCCCAATCAGCCCCAGCATTTT.

This clonotype appeared a single time. One base away lies a much larger clone, so this may be a sequencing read error. The rearrangement links TRBV28 to TRBJ2-7; 7 positions match TRBD1. The CDR3 sequence is 16 residues long. Germline-derived CDR1 and CDR2 are MDHEN and SYDVKM. Germline trimming cut 2 bases from V and 2 bases from J; bases unmatched to any gene: 9. CDR3 nucleotide sequence: TGTGCCAGCAGTTTAATAGAGACTCAGGGGGCCTACGAGCAGTACTTC. It encodes CASSLIETQGAYEQYF.

This clonotype has just a few counts. The V call is TRBV20-1, the J call TRBJ2-1; a possible D gene is TRBD1 (6 bases). The DNA end is more similar to TRBJ2-7, so the J call may be wrong. This CDR3 has 14 amino acids. Germline V gives CDR1 DFQATT, CDR2 SNEGSKA (reference sequence). CDR3 nucleotides: TGCAGTGCTAGTAGGACAGACGGATACAATGAGCAGTACTTC. Translated, it gives CSASRTDGYNEQYF.

This clonotype turned up a few times. The chain uses TRBV18 and TRBJ1-1; D not resolved. This CDR3 has 13 residues. Trimming removed 2 bases at V and 11 bases at J, with 15 bases between. The V gene's germline CDR1 is KGHSH and CDR2 LQKENI. CDR3 in amino acids: CASSPGSQVRAFF. The CDR3 DNA follows: TGTGCCAGCTCACCAGGCTCCCAGGTGCGGGCTTTCTTT.

This clonotype was found many times. The V and J genes are TRBV5-1 and TRBJ1-2, with 7 bases matching TRBD1. Germline V gene lookup returns CDR1 SGHRS and CDR2 YFSETQ. J was trimmed by 5 bases and V by 3 bases; bases with no gene match: 10. The CDR3 runs to 15 residues. The CDR3 DNA sequence: TGCGCCAGCAGCTCTCACAGGGGCGCGGAGTATGGCTACACCTTC. Its translation is CASSSHRGAEYGYTF.

This clonotype was seen a handful of times. The V gene is TRBV7-8, the J gene TRBJ2-1; 10 positions agree with TRBD2. Germline V gene lookup returns CDR1 SGHVS and CDR2 FQNEAQ. This CDR3 has 15 amino acids. V dropped 5 bases and J dropped 4; count of bases not matched to a gene: 5. CDR3 sequence (DNA): TGTGCCAGCAGCGCCACTAGCGGGGCGTACAATGAGCAGTTCTTC. This sequence encodes CASSATSGAYNEQFF.

The sample holds many counts of this clonotype. The chain uses TRBV7-6 and TRBJ1-6; no clear D. The CDR3 extends over 16 amino acids. Trimming stripped 2 bases from V and 10 bases from J, with 18 bases between. Germline CDR1 is SGHVS and CDR2 is FNYEAQ. CDR3 sequence (DNA): TGTGCCAGCAGCTTACTTATTCCGGGCGCTAAGTCACCCCTCCACTTT. It is translated as CASSLLIPGAKSPLHF.

There are many counts of this clonotype. The rearrangement uses TRBV20-1 and TRBJ1-5; 9 nucleotides match TRBD1. The CDR3 runs 14 residues. V lost 3 bases and J lost 0; bases outside the gene matches: 0. Germline assignment: CDR1 DFQATT and CDR2 SNEGSKA (reference sequence). The DNA for the CDR3 is TGCAGTGCTAGGACAGGGGGTAGCAATCAGCCCCAGCATTTT. It specifies CSARTGGSNQPQHF.

This clonotype appeared a few times. The chain employs TRBV7-2 and TRBJ2-7, with TRBD2 matching over 11 bases. The CDR3 extends over 15 amino acids. Trimming removed 1 base from V and 7 bases from J; junction bases left unmatched: 6. CDR1 SGHTA and CDR2 FQGNSA come from the germline V gene. CDR3 bases: TGTGCCAGCAGCTTAGGACTAGCGGGAAATCGGGAGCAGTACTTC. As protein: CASSLGLAGNREQYF.

As regards this clonotype: A clone one base away is much larger, so this may be a read error. The chain is built from TRBV10-3 and TRBJ2-1; 7 bases map to TRBD2. V dropped 5 bases and J dropped 13; count of bases not matched to a gene: 11. The CDR3 contains 13 residues. Germline V lookup: CDR1 ENHRY, CDR2 SYGVKD. CDR3 nucleotides: TGTGCCATCAGTCCGGGACTAAAAGAGACCCAGTTCTTC. This sequence encodes CAISPGLKETQFF.